This section outlines one T cell receptor beta chain sequence together with its context. These data belong to a study of cytomegalovirus exposure and HLA in healthy donors. This PCR relied on a set of 60 Vbeta primers and 13 Jbeta primers. The method was immunoSEQ multiplex PCR; TCRdb's version includes in-frame clones alone and lacks a portion of them. The sample includes some 89,000 clones. Germline values: CDR1 MNHEY, CDR2 SMNVEV (reference sequence). The CDR3 length is 15 residues. Unmatched junction bases numbered 3, after V lost 2 bases and J lost 2 bases. The sequencing sample was made of PBMCs. The origin of this receptor is a woman between 25 and 40 years old in good health and CMV-seronegative. The chain carries TRBV27 and TRBJ2-1, with 7 nucleotides matching TRBD2. The CDR3 protein is CASSLTGRPYNEQFF. The CDR3, as DNA: TGTGCCAGCAGTTTAACCGGGAGGCCCTACAATGAGCAGTTCTTC.